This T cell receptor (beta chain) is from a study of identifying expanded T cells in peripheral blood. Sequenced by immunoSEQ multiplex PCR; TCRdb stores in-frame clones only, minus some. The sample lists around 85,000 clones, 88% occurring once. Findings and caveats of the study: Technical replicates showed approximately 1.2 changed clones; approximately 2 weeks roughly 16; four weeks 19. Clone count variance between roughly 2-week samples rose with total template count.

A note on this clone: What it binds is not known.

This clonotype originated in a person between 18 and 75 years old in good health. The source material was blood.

CDR3 residues: CASEDPRTDTQYF. The CDR3 DNA reads TGTGCCTCCGAAGATCCCCGCACAGATACGCAGTATTTT. V is TRBV30 and J is TRBJ2-3; D unclear. Germline CDR1 reads GTSNPN; CDR2 reads SVGIG (reference sequence). This CDR3 comprises 13 residues. Trimming took 7 bases from V and 1 from J, leaving 12 bases between them.